The subject of this entry is one TCR beta chain. Its antigen is unidentified. TCRdb reanalysed the 5' RACE reads using MiXCR and keeps one entry per CDR3 protein. In the table there are some 570,000 distinct CDR3 sequences, approximately 20% of which are singletons. This specimen comes from a study of identical twins. CDR3 length: 14 residues. The germline V gene has CDR1 SGHDT and CDR2 YYEEEE. V was pared by 0 bases and J by 7 bases, with 8 bases between. Whole-study results and caveats: Twins shared out-of-frame alpha sequences with excess low generation probability.

The sample also formed part of further work on yellow fever vaccine responses in identical twins.

Material: CD4+ T cells sorted from blood. The V gene is TRBV5-6, the J gene TRBJ1-6; maybe TRBD1 (5 bases). The sequence was collected from a woman aged 18-29 years in good health. In DNA, the CDR3 is TGTGCCAGCAGCTTGGAACGGGACAATTCACCCCTCCACTTT. Translating it yields CASSLERDNSPLHF.